This TCR beta chain came from a study of shared clonotypes between healthy human individuals. Here immunoSEQ multiplex PCR was the method, and the copy in TCRdb shows in-frame clones only, minus some. The data show over a million clones, around 97% seen once. CDR1 MNHNS and CDR2 SASEGT come from the germline V gene. This CDR3 is 16 amino acids long. V was pared by 2 bases and J by 0 bases, with 8 bases between. Source material: naive CD4+ T cells sorted from blood. Subset meaning: CD45RA+ positively selected. The chain links TRBV6-1 to TRBJ2-6; D ambiguous. This clonotype was sampled from a young man in good health. The CDR3 reads CASSEIGSSGANVLTF. CDR3 in DNA: TGTGCCAGCAGTGAAATTGGTAGCTCTGGGGCCAACGTCCTGACTTTC.